This TCR beta chain comes out of a study of blood T cells in healthy people across ages. The CDR3 covers 15 residues. Trimming stripped 3 bases from V and 1 base from J, with 13 bases between. Germline V gene data show CDR1 as SGHRS and CDR2 as YFSETQ. Study observations and caveats: Bulk PBMC profiling left naive and antigen-experienced comparisons inconclusive.

All donors came from Russia, were Caucasian and healthy, and spanned ages roughly 6 to 95. Per-sample yields of isolated PBMCs were at least 6 million. Together with a sample-barcoded 5' primer, a J-beta primer mix was included in a second PCR lasting about 6 to 11 cycles. The template-switch adaptor, which had 12 random nucleotides, put a tag on each cDNA molecule. From the 5' RACE reads, TCRdb called clonotypes with MiXCR, one entry per CDR3 protein. The table includes some 1.1 million distinct CDR3 sequences, 35% to 40% detected once. This clonotype showed up many times. No antigen is known for it.

The J gene is TRBJ1-1, the V gene TRBV5-1; D is unresolved. The TCR originated in a man between 18 and 29 years old in good health. Sequencing was carried out using blood. The CDR3 nucleotides are TGCGCCAGCAGCTCGACCGGGTATGCGAACACTGAAGCTTTCTTT. Its translation: CASSSTGYANTEAFF.